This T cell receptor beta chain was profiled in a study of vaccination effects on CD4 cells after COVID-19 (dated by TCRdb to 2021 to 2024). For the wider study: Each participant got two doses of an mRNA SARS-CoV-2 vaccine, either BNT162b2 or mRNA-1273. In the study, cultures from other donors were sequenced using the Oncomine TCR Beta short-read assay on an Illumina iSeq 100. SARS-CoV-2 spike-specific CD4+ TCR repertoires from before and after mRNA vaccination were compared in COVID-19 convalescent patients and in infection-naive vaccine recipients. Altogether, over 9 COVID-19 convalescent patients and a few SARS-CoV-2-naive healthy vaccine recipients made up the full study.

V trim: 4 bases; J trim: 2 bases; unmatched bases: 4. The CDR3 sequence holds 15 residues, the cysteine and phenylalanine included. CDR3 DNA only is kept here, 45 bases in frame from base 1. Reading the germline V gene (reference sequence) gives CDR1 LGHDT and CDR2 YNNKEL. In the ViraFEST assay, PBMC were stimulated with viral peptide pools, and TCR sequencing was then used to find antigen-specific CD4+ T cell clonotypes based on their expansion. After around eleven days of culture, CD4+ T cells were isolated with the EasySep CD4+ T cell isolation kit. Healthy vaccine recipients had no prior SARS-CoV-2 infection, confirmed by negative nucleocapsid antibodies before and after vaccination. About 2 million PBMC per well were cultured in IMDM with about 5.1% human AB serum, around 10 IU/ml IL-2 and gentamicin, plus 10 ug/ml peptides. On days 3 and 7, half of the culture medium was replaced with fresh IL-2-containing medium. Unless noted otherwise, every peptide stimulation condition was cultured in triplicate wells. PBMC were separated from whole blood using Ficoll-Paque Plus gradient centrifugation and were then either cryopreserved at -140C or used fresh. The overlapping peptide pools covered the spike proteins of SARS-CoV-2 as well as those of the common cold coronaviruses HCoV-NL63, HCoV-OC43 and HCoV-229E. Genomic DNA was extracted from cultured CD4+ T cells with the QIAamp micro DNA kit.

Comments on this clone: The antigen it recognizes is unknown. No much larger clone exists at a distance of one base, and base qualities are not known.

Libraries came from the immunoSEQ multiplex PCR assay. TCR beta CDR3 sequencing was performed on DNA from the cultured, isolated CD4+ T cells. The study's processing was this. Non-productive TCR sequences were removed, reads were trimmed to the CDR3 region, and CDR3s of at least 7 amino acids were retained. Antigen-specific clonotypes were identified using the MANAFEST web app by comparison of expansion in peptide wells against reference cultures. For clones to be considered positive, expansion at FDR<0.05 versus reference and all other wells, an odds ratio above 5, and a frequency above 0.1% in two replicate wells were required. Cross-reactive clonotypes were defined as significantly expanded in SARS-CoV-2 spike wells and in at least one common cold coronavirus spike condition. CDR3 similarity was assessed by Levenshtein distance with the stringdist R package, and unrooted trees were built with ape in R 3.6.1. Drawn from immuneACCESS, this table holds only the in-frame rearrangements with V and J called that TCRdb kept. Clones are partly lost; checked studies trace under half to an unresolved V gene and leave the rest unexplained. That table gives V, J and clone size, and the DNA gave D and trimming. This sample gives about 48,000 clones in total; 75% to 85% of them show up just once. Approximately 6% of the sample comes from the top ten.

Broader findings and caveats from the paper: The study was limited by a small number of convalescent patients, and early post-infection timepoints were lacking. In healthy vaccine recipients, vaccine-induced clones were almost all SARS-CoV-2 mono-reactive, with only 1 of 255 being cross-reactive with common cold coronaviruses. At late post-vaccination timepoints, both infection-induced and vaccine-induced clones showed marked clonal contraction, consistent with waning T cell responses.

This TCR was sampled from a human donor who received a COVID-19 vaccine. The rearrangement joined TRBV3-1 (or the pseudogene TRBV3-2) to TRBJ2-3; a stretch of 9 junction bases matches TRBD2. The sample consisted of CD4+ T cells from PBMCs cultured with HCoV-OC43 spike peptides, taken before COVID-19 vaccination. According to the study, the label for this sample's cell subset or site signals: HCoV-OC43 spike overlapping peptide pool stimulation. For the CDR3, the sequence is CASSRASGDTDTQYF. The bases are TGTGCCAGCAGCCGGGCTAGCGGGGACACAGATACGCAGTATTTT.